The 5 T cell receptor beta chains below come from one sample, sequenced in a study of blood T cell repertoires in COVID-19. Sequencing was performed with immunoSEQ multiplex PCR; in TCRdb, only in-frame clones are kept and a portion is missing. The table has hundreds of thousands of clones, roughly 90% seen once. Material for sequencing was peripheral blood. These receptor sequences come from a woman aged 25 to 45 with COVID-19, enrolled during active disease.

This clone was seen a handful of times. This sequence joins TRBV28 and TRBJ1-5, with TRBD1 identical over 7 bases. Trimming removed 6 bases from V and 6 bases from J; junction bases left unmatched: 2. The germline V gene encodes CDR1 MDHEN and CDR2 SYDVKM. This CDR3 is built from 12 residues. CDR3 nucleotides: TGTGCCAGCAGAACAGGGGCTCAGCCCCAGCATTTT. Encoded protein: CASRTGAQPQHF.

The V and J genes are TRBV19 and TRBJ2-7; 13 bases are a match to TRBD2. This CDR3 contains 16 residues. CDR1 is LNHDA, CDR2 SQIVND, per germline (reference sequence). V lost 5 bases to trimming and J lost 4 bases; unmatched junction nucleotides: 8. The CDR3 protein is CASSPGLAGRGYEQYF. CDR3 DNA: TGTGCCAGTAGTCCGGGACTAGCGGGGAGAGGGTACGAGCAGTACTTC.

This chain uses TRBV2 with TRBJ2-3, with 15 bases aligning to TRBD2. Germline V gene lookup returns CDR1 SNHLY and CDR2 FYNNEI. The CDR3 has 15 residues. Unmatched junction bases numbered 8, after V lost 9 bases and J lost 7 bases. The DNA of the CDR3 is TGTGCCAGAGGACTAGCGGGAGGGGGGGATTATACGCAGTATTTT. It translates to CARGLAGGGDYTQYF.

This chain links TRBV7-2 with TRBJ2-3; TRBD1 matches 7 bases. Germline CDR1 is SGHTA and CDR2 is FQGNSA. The junction had 2 bases not matched to a gene; V was cut back by 5 bases and J by 0 bases. The CDR3 loop spans 14 amino acids. CDR3 amino acids: CASSRTGSTDTQYF. The CDR3 DNA follows: TGTGCCAGCAGCCGGACAGGAAGCACAGATACGCAGTATTTT.

CDR3 nucleotides: TGTGCCAGCAGCTTAGGAAGCGGGTGGGGAGGCGAGCAGTACGTC. Encoded protein: CASSLGSGWGGEQYV. V usage is TRBV11-3 and J usage is TRBJ2-7, with D perhaps matching TRBD2 (6 bases). The V gene lost 1 base and the J gene lost 6 bases, with 16 bases spanning the gap. Germline V gene sequence: CDR1 SGHNT, CDR2 YENEEA. The CDR3 loop spans 15 amino acids.